This TCR beta chain was recovered during a study of blood T cell repertoires in COVID-19. Germline CDR1 is LNHDA and CDR2 is SQIVND (reference sequence). After removal of 5 bases from V and 7 bases from J, the junction contained 16 bases not matched to a gene. This CDR3 has 16 amino acids. Generated by immunoSEQ multiplex PCR, the TCRdb table keeps only in-frame clones and is missing some. Altogether roughly 360,000 clones are present, roughly 87% being singletons, with the ten largest covering roughly 5.1%. The rearrangement uses TRBV19 and TRBJ1-2, with TRBD1 matching over 7 bases. The material sequenced was PBMCs or T cells enriched from blood (not recorded which). The clonotype comes from a woman in her fifties or sixties who had recovered from COVID-19. In DNA, the CDR3 is TGTGCCAGTAGTCCACCATTGGGACAGCCTCTATCTGGCTACACCTTC. Its protein product is CASSPPLGQPLSGYTF.